This T cell receptor beta chain was retrieved from a study of cytomegalovirus exposure and HLA in healthy donors. 13 Jbeta primers and 60 Vbeta primers were used for the PCR. Here immunoSEQ multiplex PCR was the method, and the copy in TCRdb shows in-frame clones only, minus some. Of 270,000 or so clones in the sample, roughly 88% were seen once. The germline V gene encodes CDR1 SQVTM and CDR2 ANQGSEA. V shed 5 bases and J 1 base; nucleotides not matched to a gene: 10. CDR3 length: 15 residues. Sequencing used PBMCs. The J gene is TRBJ1-1, the V gene TRBV29-1, with 7 bases fitting TRBD1. This clonotype originated in a man aged 35 to 55 in good health and CMV-seropositive. CDR3 in amino acids: CSVFKRQGTNTEAFF. CDR3 bases: TGCAGCGTTTTCAAGAGACAGGGTACGAACACTGAAGCTTTCTTT.